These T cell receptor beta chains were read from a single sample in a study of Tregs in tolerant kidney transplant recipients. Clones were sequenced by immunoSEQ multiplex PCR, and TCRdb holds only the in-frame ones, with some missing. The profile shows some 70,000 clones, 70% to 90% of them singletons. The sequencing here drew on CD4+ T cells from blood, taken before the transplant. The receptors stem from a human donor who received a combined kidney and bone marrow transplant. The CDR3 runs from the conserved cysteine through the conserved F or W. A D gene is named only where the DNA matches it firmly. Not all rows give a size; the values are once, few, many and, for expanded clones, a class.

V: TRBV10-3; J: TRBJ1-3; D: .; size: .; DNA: TGTGCCATCAGTGGTAGCCCCTCTGGAAACACCATATATTTT; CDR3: CAISGSPSGNTIYF
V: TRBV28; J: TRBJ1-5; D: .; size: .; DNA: TGTGCCAGCAGTTTTTTGCAGGGTAGTCAGCCCCAGCATTTT; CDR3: CASSFLQGSQPQHF
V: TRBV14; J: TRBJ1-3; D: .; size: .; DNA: TGTGCCAGCAGCCAAGACGGAGGGGCTGGAAACACCATATATTTT; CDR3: CASSQDGGAGNTIYF
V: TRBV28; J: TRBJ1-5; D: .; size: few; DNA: TGTGCCAGCAGTTTCGTAGGCGCACAGTATAGCAATCAGCCCCAGCATTTT; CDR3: CASSFVGAQYSNQPQHF
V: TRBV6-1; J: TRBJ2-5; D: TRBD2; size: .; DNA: TGTGCCAGCAGTGCACTAGCGGGAGAAGAGACCCAGTACTTC; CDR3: CASSALAGEETQYF
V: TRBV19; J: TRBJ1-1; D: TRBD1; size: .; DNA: TGTGCCAGTAGTAGGCTCGAGGGGGCCTTCACTGAAGCTTTCTTT; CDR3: CASSRLEGAFTEAFF
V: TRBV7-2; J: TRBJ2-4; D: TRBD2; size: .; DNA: TGTGCCAGCAGCTTGAGCGGGAGGTATTTAGCAGCCAAAAACATTCAGTACTTC; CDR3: CASSLSGRYLAAKNIQYF
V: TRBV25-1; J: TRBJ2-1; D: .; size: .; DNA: TGTGCCAGCAGTGAATTTAATAGGGGGCTCACAGGGGGGGCAGAGCAGTTCTTC; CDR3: CASSEFNRGLTGGAEQFF
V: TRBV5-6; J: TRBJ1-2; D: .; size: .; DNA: TGTGCCAGCAGTCTCGGACAGCGCAACTATGGCTACACCTTC; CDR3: CASSLGQRNYGYTF
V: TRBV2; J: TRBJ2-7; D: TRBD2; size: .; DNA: TGTGCCAGCAGTGAACTAGCGGTCGACGAGCAGTACTTC; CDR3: CASSELAVDEQYF
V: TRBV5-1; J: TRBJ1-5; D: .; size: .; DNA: TGCGCCAGCAGCCTCCAGGGTGGCAATCAGCCCCAGCATTTT; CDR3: CASSLQGGNQPQHF
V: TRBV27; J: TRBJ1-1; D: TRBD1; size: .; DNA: TGTGCCAGCAGTACGCTCTTTACAGGGGGCACTGAAGCTTTCTTT; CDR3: CASSTLFTGGTEAFF
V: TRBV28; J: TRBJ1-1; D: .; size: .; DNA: TGTGCCAGCATAGAAAACAGGAGCCTTGAAGCTTTCTTT; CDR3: CASIENRSLEAFF
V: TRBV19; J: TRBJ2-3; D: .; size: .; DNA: TGTGCCGGCAGGGTTTATGAAGATACGCAGTATTTT; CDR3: CAGRVYEDTQYF
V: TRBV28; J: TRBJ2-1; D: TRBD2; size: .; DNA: TGTGCCAGCAGCTATCTAACAGCGGGAGGGCCATTTTCTAATGAGCAGTTCTTC; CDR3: CASSYLTAGGPFSNEQFF